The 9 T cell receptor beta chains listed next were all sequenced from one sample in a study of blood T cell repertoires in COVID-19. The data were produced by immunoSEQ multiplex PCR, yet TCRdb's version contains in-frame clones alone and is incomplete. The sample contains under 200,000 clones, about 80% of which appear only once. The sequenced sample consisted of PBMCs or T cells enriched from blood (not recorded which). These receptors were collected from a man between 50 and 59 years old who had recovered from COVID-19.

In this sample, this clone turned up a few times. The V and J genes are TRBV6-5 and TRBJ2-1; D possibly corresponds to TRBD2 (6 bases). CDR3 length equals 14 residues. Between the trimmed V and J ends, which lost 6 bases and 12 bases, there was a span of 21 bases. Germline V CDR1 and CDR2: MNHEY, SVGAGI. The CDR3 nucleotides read TGTGCCAGCAGCCTAAGCAAACTAGCCCTTGGGCAGTTCTTC. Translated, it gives CASSLSKLALGQFF.

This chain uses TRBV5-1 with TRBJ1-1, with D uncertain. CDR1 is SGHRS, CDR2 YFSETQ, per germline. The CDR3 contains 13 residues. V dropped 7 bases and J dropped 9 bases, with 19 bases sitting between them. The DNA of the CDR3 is TGCGCCAGCGGACTAGCTTTTGGCGTTCAAGCTTTCTTT. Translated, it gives CASGLAFGVQAFF.

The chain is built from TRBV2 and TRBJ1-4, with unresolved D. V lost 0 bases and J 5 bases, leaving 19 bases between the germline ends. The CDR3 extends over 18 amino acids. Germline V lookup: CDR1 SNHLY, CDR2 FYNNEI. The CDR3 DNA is TGTGCCAGCAGTGAAGCAGCGGATCTAATGTCTGCCAATGAAAAACTGTTTTTT. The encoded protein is CASSEAADLMSANEKLFF. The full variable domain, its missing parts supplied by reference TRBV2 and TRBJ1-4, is EPEVTQTPSHQVTQMGQEVILRCVPISNHLYFYWYRQILGQKVEFLVSFYNNEISEKSEIFDDQFSVERPDGSNFTLKIRSTKLEDSAMYFCASSEAADLMSANEKLFFGSGTQLSVL.

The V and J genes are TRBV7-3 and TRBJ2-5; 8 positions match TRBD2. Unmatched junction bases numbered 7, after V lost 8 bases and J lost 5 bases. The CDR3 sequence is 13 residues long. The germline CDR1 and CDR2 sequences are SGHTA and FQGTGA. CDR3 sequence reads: CASGRSGSETQYF. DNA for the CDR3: TGTGCCAGCGGTCGGAGCGGGAGCGAGACCCAGTACTTC.

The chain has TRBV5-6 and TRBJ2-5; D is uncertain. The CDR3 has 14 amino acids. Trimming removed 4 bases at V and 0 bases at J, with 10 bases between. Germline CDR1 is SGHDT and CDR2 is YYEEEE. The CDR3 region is CASSPTEYQETQYF. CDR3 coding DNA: TGTGCCAGCAGCCCGACGGAGTACCAAGAGACCCAGTACTTC. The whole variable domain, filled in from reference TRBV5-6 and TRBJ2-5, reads DAGVTQSPTHLIKTRGQQVTLRCSPKSGHDTVSWYQQALGQGPQFIFQYYEEEERQRGNFPDRFSGHQFPNYSSELNVNALLLGDSALYLCASSPTEYQETQYFGPGTRLLVL.

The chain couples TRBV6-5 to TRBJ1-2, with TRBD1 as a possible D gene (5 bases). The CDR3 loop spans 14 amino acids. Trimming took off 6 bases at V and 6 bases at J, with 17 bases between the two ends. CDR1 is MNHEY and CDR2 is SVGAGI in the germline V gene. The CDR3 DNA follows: TGTGCCAGCAGACTCAGGGAAAGAGACGATGGCTACACCTTC. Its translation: CASRLRERDDGYTF.

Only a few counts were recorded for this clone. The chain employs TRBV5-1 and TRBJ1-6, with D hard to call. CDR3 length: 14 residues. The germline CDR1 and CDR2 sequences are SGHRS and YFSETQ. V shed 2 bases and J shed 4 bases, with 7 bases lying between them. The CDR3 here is CASSLQSYNSPLHF. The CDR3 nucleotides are TGCGCCAGCAGCTTACAGTCTTATAATTCACCCCTCCACTTT.

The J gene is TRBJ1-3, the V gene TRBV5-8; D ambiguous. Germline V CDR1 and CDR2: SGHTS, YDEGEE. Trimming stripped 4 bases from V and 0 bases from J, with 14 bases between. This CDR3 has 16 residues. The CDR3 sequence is CASSLDMGPSGNTIYF. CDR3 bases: TGTGCCAGCAGCCTGGATATGGGCCCCTCTGGAAACACCATATATTTT. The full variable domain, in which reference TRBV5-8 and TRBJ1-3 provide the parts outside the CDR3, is EAGVTQSPTHLIKTRGQQATLRCSPISGHTSVYWYQQALGLGLQFLLWYDEGEERNRGNFPPRFSGRQFPNYSSELNVNALELEDSALYLCASSLDMGPSGNTIYFGEGSWLTVV.

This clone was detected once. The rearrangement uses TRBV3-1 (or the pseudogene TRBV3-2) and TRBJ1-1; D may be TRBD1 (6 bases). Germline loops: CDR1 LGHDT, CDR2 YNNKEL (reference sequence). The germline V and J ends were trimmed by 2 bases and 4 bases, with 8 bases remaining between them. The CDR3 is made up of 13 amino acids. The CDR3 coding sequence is TGTGCCAGCAGCCAAATCAGGGGCACTGAAGCTTTCTTT. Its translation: CASSQIRGTEAFF.